This TCR beta chain was found in a study of blood T cells in healthy people across ages. Findings of the study overall: PBMCs left unsorted prevented a conclusive naive versus antigen-experienced comparison. No one knew whether donors had CMV, which possibly confounded expanded clonotype changes.

In the case of this clonotype: Its matching antigen is unknown.

It was with a sample-barcoded 5' primer and a J-beta primer mix that a second PCR of about 6 to 11 cycles was run. Using its own MiXCR run on the 5' RACE reads, TCRdb lists one record per CDR3 protein. The sample contains roughly 1,300,000 distinct CDR3 sequences, approximately 59% of which appear only once. This CDR3 region has 12 residues. Germline V CDR1 and CDR2: MNHEY, SMNVEV (reference sequence). V was trimmed by 6 bases and J by 4 bases, leaving 8 bases between them. The chain is built from TRBV27 and TRBJ2-3; unclear D gene. Sequencing used blood. This TCR was recovered from a young man in good health. This CDR3 reads CASSHVPDTQYF. The CDR3 bases are TGTGCCAGCAGCCACGTCCCAGATACGCAGTATTTT.